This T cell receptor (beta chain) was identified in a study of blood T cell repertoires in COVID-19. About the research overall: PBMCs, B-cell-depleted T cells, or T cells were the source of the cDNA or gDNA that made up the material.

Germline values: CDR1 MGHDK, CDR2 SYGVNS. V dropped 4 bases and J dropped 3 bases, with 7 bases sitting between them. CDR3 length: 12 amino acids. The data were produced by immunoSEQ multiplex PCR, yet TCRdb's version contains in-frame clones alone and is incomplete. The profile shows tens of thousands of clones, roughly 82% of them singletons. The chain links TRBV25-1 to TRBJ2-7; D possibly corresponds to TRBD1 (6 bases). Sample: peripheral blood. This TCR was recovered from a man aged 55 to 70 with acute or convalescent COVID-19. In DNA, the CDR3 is TGTGCCAGCAGTGTACAGGGCTACGAGCAGTACTTC. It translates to CASSVQGYEQYF.